This TCR beta chain derives from a study of T cell changes during pregnancy in multiple sclerosis (dated by TCRdb to the late 2010s). Broadly, across the study: In women with multiple sclerosis, the researchers looked at how the T cell repertoire shifted as pregnancy progressed.

Concerning this clone: Its target antigen remains unknown. The input lacks base qualities; no much larger clone sits a single base away.

The library was built by means of the immunoSEQ multiplex PCR assay. TCRdb carries this immuneACCESS record with in-frame sequences only. Its versions omit some clonotypes, under half of them owing to an unresolved V gene in the studies checked, with the rest unexplained. Across this sample there are 90,000 to 120,000 clones, with about nine tenths seen only once. Less than 0.9% of the sample rests with the top ten. From the germline V gene, CDR1 is SGHTA and CDR2 is FQGTGA. The CDR3 has 17 amino acids, counting the end cysteine and phenylalanine. The sequence is cut down to CDR3 DNA, 51 bases in frame from base 1. The V and J ends are trimmed by 1 base and 1 base, leaving 14 bases between them.

The clonotype was recovered from a female donor in good health, enrolled as a control in a pregnancy study. Sequencing used peripheral blood, obtained in the third trimester of pregnancy. The rearranged chain carries TRBV7-3 and TRBJ1-5, with the D segment identity uncertain. CDR3 sequence: CASSLKPPGGSNQPQHF. The sequenced DNA: TGTGCCAGCAGCTTAAAGCCCCCAGGAGGCAGCAATCAGCCCCAGCATTTT.